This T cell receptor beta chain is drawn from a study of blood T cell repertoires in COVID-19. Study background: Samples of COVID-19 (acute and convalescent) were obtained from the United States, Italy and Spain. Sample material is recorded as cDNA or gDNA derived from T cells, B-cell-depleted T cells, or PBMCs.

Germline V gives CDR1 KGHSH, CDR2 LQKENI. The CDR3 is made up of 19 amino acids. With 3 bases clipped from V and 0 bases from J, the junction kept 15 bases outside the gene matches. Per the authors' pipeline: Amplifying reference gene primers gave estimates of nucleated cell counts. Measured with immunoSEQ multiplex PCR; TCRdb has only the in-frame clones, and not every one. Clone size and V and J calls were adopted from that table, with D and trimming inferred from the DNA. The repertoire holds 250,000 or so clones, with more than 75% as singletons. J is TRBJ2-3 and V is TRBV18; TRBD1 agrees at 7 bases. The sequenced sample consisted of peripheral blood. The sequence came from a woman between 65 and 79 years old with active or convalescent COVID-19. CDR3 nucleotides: TGTGCCAGCTCACCCTTAGAGGGGGCCCCCCTCTCTAGCACAGATACGCAGTATTTT. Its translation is CASSPLEGAPLSSTDTQYF.